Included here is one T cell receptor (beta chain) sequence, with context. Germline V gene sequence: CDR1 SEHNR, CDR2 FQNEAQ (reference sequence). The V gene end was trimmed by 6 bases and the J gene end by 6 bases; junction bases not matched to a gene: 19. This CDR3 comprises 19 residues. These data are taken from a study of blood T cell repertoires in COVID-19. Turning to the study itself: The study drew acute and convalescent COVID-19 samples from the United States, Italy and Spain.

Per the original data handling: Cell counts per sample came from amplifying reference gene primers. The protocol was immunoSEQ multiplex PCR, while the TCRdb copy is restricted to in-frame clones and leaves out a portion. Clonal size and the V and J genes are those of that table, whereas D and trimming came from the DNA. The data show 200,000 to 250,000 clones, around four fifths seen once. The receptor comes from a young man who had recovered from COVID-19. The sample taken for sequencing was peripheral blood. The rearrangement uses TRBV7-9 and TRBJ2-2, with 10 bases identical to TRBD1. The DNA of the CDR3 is TGTGCCAGCAGTTTTGGTGCCACCCCCGGGACAGGGGCACCCGGGGAGCTGTTTTTT. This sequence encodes CASSFGATPGTGAPGELFF. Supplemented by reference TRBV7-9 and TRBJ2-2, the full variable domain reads DTGVSQNPRHKITKRGQNVTFRCDPISEHNRLYWYRQTLGQGPEFLTYFQNEAQLEKSRLLSDRFSAERPKGSFSTLEIQRTEQGDSAMYLCASSFGATPGTGAPGELFFGEGSRLTVL.